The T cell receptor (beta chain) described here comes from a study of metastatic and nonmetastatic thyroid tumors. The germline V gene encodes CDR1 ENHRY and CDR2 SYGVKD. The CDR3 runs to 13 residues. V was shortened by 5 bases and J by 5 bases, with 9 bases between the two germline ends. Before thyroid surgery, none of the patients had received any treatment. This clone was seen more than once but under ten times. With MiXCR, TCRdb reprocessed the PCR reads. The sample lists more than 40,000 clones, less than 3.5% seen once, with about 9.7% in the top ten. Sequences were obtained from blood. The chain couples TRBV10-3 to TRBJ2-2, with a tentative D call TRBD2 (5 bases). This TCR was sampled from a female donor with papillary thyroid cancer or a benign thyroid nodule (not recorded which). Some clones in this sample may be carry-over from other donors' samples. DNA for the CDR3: TGTGCCATCAGTACCGGCGGGACCGGGGAGCTGTTTTTT. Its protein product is CAISTGGTGELFF.